The T cell receptor (beta chain) under discussion was sequenced for a study of T cell changes during pregnancy in multiple sclerosis. Germline V gene lookup returns CDR1 LGHNT and CDR2 FRNRAP. Trimming took 5 bases from V and 7 from J, leaving 5 bases between them. The CDR3 has 11 residues. Repertoires were generated with immunoSEQ multiplex PCR, while TCRdb's copy carries only in-frame clones and drops some. The table shows tens of thousands of clones, with 94% occurring only once. Sample: peripheral blood, taken in the third trimester of pregnancy. The rearrangement uses TRBV12-5 and TRBJ2-2; no reliable D call. This receptor was identified in a female donor with multiple sclerosis, enrolled in a pregnancy study. CDR3 region: CASGVSGELFF. In nucleotides, the CDR3 is TGTGCTAGTGGTGTGAGCGGGGAGCTGTTTTTT.